This is a list of T cell receptor beta chains from one sample in a study of blood T cell repertoires in COVID-19. The table came from immunoSEQ multiplex PCR; TCRdb's copy has only in-frame clones and leaves some out. In the table there are about 110,000 clones, 88% of which are singletons. The sequencing input was peripheral blood. The receptor source for this set is a human donor in a cohort sampled during active COVID-19. The CDR3 runs from the conserved cysteine through the conserved F or W. Fields, in order: CDR3 protein, CDR3 DNA, J gene, clone size, V gene, D gene. D genes are given only for firm matches. The size entry is marked missing in some rows and otherwise reads once, few, many or a size class.

CDR3 protein: CASKGLAVYEQYF
CDR3 DNA: TGTGCCAGCAAGGGACTAGCGGTCTACGAGCAGTACTTC
J gene: TRBJ2-7
clone size: once
V gene: TRBV2
D gene: TRBD2

CDR3 protein: CASSKGGQIATNEKLFF
CDR3 DNA: TGTGCCAGCAGCAAAGGGGGACAGATCGCAACTAATGAAAAACTGTTTTTT
J gene: TRBJ1-4
clone size: once
V gene: TRBV21-1
D gene: NA

CDR3 protein: CASSLRPRDGAFF
CDR3 DNA: TGTGCCAGCAGCTTAAGGCCCCGGGATGGAGCTTTCTTT
J gene: TRBJ1-1
clone size: NA
V gene: TRBV11-3
D gene: NA

CDR3 protein: CASRASGLTYNEQFF
CDR3 DNA: TGTGCCAGTAGGGCGAGCGGATTAACTTACAATGAGCAGTTCTTC
J gene: TRBJ2-1
clone size: once
V gene: TRBV19
D gene: NA

CDR3 protein: CASSPRGLSYEQYF
CDR3 DNA: TGTGCCAGCAGCCCAAGGGGCTTATCCTACGAGCAGTACTTC
J gene: TRBJ2-7
clone size: few
V gene: TRBV7-8
D gene: NA

CDR3 protein: CASSRPPGVGQPQHF
CDR3 DNA: TGTGCCAGTAGTAGGCCTCCGGGGGTTGGACAGCCCCAGCATTTT
J gene: TRBJ1-5
clone size: NA
V gene: TRBV19
D gene: NA

CDR3 protein: CASSLGQGGRGELFF
CDR3 DNA: TGTGCCAGCAGCCTTGGACAGGGAGGAAGGGGGGAGCTGTTTTTT
J gene: TRBJ2-2
clone size: NA
V gene: TRBV7-3
D gene: TRBD1

CDR3 protein: CASRPQGARETQYF
CDR3 DNA: TGTGCCAGCAGACCCCAGGGGGCTCGGGAGACCCAGTACTTC
J gene: TRBJ2-5
clone size: NA
V gene: TRBV6-5
D gene: TRBD1

CDR3 protein: CASSLPGGHSYEQYF
CDR3 DNA: TGTGCCAGCAGTTTACCGGGGGGGCACTCCTACGAGCAGTACTTC
J gene: TRBJ2-7
clone size: NA
V gene: TRBV28
D gene: TRBD2

CDR3 protein: CATSREGDSNQPQHF
CDR3 DNA: TGTGCCACCAGCAGAGAAGGGGATAGCAATCAGCCCCAGCATTTT
J gene: TRBJ1-5
clone size: few
V gene: TRBV15
D gene: NA

CDR3 protein: CATSRANGYNEQFF
CDR3 DNA: TGTGCCACCAGCAGAGCGAACGGTTACAATGAGCAGTTCTTC
J gene: TRBJ2-1
clone size: NA
V gene: TRBV15
D gene: NA

CDR3 protein: CASSPYGDSVPSGANVLTF
CDR3 DNA: TGTGCCAGCAGTCCTTATGGGGACAGCGTCCCCTCTGGGGCCAACGTCCTGACTTTC
J gene: TRBJ2-6
clone size: NA
V gene: TRBV7-8
D gene: TRBD1

CDR3 protein: CASSFRTGANTGELFF
CDR3 DNA: TGCGCCAGCAGCTTCCGGACAGGGGCGAACACCGGGGAGCTGTTTTTT
J gene: TRBJ2-2
clone size: NA
V gene: TRBV5-1
D gene: TRBD1

CDR3 protein: CASSPSPRIGAFF
CDR3 DNA: TGTGCCAGCAGCCCTTCTCCACGAATCGGGGCTTTCTTT
J gene: TRBJ1-1
clone size: few
V gene: TRBV14
D gene: NA

CDR3 protein: CASSQDLGYNEQFF
CDR3 DNA: TGTGCCAGCAGCCAAGATCTAGGCTACAATGAGCAGTTCTTC
J gene: TRBJ2-1
clone size: NA
V gene: TRBV3-1/TRBV3-2
D gene: NA

CDR3 protein: CASSLGQGGNTGELFF
CDR3 DNA: TGTGCCAGCAGCCTGGGGCAGGGCGGGAACACCGGGGAGCTGTTTTTT
J gene: TRBJ2-2
clone size: NA
V gene: TRBV11-2
D gene: NA